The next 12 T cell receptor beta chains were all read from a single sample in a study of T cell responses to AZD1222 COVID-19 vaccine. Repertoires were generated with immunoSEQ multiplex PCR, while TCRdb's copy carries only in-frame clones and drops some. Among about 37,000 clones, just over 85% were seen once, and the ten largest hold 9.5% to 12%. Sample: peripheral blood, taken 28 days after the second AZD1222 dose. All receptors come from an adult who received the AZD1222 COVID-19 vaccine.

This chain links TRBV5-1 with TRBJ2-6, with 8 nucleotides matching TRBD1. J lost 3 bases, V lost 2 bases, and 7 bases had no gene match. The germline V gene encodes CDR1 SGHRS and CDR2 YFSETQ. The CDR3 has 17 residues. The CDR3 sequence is CASSFGPTGVGANVLTF. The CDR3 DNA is TGCGCCAGCAGCTTTGGGCCGACAGGGGTTGGGGCCAACGTCCTGACTTTC.

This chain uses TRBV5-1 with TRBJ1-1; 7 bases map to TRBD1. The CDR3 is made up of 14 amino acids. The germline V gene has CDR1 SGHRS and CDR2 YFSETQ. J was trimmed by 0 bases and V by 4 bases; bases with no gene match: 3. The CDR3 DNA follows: TGCGCCAGCAGCGCGGGACAGCTGAACACTGAAGCTTTCTTT. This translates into CASSAGQLNTEAFF.

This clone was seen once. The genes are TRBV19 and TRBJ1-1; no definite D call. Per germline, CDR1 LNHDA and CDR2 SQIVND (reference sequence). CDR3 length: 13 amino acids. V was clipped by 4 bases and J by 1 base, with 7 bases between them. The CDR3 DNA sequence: TGTGCCAGTAGTAGTGCTTCGAACACTGAAGCTTTCTTT. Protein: CASSSASNTEAFF.

The chain's CDR3 is CASSQVDRSGANVLTF. As DNA, the CDR3 is TGCGCCAGCAGCCAAGTAGACAGGTCTGGGGCCAACGTCCTGACTTTC. The chain has TRBV4-1 and TRBJ2-6; tentatively, D is TRBD1 (6 bases). The CDR3 covers 16 residues. Per germline, CDR1 MGHRA and CDR2 YSYEKL. Trimming removed 1 base from V and 1 base from J, with 8 bases in between.

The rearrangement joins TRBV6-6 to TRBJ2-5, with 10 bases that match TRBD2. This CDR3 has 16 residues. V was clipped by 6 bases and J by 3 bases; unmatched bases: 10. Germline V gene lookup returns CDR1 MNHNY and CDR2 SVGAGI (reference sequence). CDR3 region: CASSTSLAGAKETQYF. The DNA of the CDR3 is TGTGCCAGCAGCACCAGCCTAGCGGGGGCCAAAGAGACCCAGTACTTC.

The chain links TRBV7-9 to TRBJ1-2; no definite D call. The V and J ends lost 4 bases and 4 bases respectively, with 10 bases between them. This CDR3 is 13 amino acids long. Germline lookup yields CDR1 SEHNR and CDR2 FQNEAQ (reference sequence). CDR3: CASSYGQVYGYTF. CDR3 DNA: TGTGCCAGCAGCTATGGCCAAGTCTATGGCTACACCTTC.

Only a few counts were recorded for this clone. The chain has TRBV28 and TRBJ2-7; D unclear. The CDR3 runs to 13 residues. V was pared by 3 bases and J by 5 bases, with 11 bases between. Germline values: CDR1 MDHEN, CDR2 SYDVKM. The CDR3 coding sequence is TGTGCCAGCAGTTTCATAGGCCGGGACGAGCAGTACTTC. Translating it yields CASSFIGRDEQYF.

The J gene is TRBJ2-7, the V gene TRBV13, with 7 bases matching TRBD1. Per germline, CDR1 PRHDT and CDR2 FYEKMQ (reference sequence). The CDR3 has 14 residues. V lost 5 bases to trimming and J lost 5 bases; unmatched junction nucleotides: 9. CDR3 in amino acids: CASSRRTGGDEQYF. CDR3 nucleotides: TGTGCCAGCAGCCGGAGGACAGGCGGCGACGAGCAGTACTTC. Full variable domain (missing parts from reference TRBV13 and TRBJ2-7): AAGVIQSPRHLIKEKRETATLKCYPIPRHDTVYWYQQGPGQDPQFLISFYEKMQSDKGSIPDRFSAQQFSDYHSELNMSSLELGDSALYFCASSRRTGGDEQYFGPGTRLTVT.

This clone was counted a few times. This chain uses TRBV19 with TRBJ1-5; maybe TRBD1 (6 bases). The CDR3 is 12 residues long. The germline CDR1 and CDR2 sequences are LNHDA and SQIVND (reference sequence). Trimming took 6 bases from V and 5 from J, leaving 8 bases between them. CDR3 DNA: TGTGCCAGTAGGGACAGAGATCAGCCCCAGCATTTT. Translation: CASRDRDQPQHF.

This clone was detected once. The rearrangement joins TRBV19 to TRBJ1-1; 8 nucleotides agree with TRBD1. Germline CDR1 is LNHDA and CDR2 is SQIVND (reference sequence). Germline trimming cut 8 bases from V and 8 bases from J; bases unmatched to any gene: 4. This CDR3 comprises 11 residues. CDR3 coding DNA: TGTGCCAGTTGGTCAGGGGGCGAAGCTTTCTTT. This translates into CASWSGGEAFF.

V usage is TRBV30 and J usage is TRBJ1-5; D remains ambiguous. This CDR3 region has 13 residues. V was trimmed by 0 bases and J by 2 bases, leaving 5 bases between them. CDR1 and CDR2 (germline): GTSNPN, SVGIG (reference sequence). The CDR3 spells CAWSVMGNQPQHF. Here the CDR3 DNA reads TGTGCCTGGAGTGTGATGGGCAATCAGCCCCAGCATTTT.

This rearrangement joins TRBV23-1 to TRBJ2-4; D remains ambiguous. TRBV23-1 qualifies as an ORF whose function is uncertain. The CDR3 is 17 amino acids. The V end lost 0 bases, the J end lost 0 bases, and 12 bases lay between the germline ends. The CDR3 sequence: CASSQSWPARAKNIQYF. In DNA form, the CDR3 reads TGCGCCAGCAGTCAATCATGGCCAGCCCGAGCCAAAAACATTCAGTACTTC.